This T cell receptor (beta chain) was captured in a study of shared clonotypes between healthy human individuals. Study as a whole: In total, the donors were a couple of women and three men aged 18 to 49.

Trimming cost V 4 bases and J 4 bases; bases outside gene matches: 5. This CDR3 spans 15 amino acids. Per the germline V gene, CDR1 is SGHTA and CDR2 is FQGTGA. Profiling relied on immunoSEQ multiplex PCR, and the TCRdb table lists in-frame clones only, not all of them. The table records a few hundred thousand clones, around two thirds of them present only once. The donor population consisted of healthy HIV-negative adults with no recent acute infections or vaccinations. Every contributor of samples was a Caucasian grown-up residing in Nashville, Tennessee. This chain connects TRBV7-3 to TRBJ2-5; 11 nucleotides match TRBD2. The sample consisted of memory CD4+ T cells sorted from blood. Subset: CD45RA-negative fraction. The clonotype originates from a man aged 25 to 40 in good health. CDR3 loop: CASSYTGTSGETQYF. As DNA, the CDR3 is TGTGCCAGCAGCTACACGGGGACTAGCGGAGAGACCCAGTACTTC.